Below are 21 T cell receptor beta chains sequenced from a single sample in a study of radiotherapy plus CTLA-4 blockade in lung cancer. The assay was immunoSEQ multiplex PCR, and TCRdb's table has in-frame clones only and misses some. The sample shows about 66,000 clones, under 85% of them seen only once. Here the sequenced sample was peripheral blood, taken from a patient treated with radiotherapy plus ipilimumab. The receptors shown here come from a human donor with non-small cell lung cancer who had a partial response to radiotherapy plus ipilimumab.

This sequence joins TRBV7-2 and TRBJ2-5; weak D call: TRBD1 (5 bases). Germline V CDR1 and CDR2: SGHTA, FQGNSA. The CDR3 spans 14 residues. V shed 5 bases and J shed 5 bases, with 15 bases lying between them. This CDR3 is CASSPVVQGETQYF. The CDR3 nucleotides are TGTGCCAGCAGCCCGGTAGTCCAGGGTGAGACCCAGTACTTC.

This clone was counted a few times. The V call is TRBV5-1, the J call TRBJ2-7, with 10 bases that match TRBD1. Germline trimming cut 4 bases from V and 3 bases from J; bases unmatched to any gene: 7. The CDR3 loop spans 15 amino acids. Germline CDR1 reads SGHRS; CDR2 reads YFSETQ. DNA for the CDR3: TGCGCCAGCAGCCCCGGAGGGACAGGGGTCTACGAGCAGTACTTC. This sequence encodes CASSPGGTGVYEQYF.

This clone was recorded a few times. The genes are TRBV6-5 and TRBJ2-7; no clear D. V was shortened by 4 bases and J by 1 base, with 8 bases between the two germline ends. The CDR3 is made up of 13 amino acids. Germline V CDR1 and CDR2: MNHEY, SVGAGI. The CDR3 nucleotides read TGTGCCAGCAGTTCGGTGACTTCCTACGAGCAGTACTTC. It is translated as CASSSVTSYEQYF.

The chain couples TRBV7-3 to TRBJ2-7; 10 bases line up with TRBD1. Per the germline V gene, CDR1 is SGHTA and CDR2 is FQGTGA. Trimming at V came to 6 bases and at J to 6 bases, leaving 8 bases not matched to a gene. The CDR3 covers 14 residues. CDR3 DNA: TGTGCCAGCAGTCCGGGACAGGGGCCCGGCGAGCAGTACTTC. Encoded protein: CASSPGQGPGEQYF.

The V and J genes are TRBV7-2 and TRBJ1-2, with a possible D match to TRBD1 (6 bases). With 0 bases removed from V and 4 bases from J, the gap between germline ends came to 12 bases. The CDR3 consists of 15 residues. Germline lookup yields CDR1 SGHTA and CDR2 FQGNSA. CDR3 loop: CASSLAPGAGYGYTF. The CDR3 DNA reads TGTGCCAGCAGCTTAGCTCCAGGGGCGGGCTATGGCTACACCTTC.

V gene TRBV27 combines with J gene TRBJ2-7; tentative D call: TRBD2 (6 bases). The germline V and J ends were trimmed by 6 bases and 5 bases, with 17 bases remaining between them. There are 14 residues in the CDR3. The germline CDR1 and CDR2 sequences are MNHEY and SMNVEV (reference sequence). The CDR3 coding sequence is TGTGCCAGCAGACCTGTCCAGCGGGTCAACGAGCAGTACTTC. Translated, it gives CASRPVQRVNEQYF.

This clone was detected a few times. Other DNA sequences in the same sample also yield this CDR3. This chain joins TRBV30 and TRBJ1-1; D may be TRBD1 (6 bases). The V gene lost 0 bases and the J gene lost 1 base, with 6 bases spanning the gap. Germline CDR1 GTSNPN, CDR2 SVGIG (reference sequence). The CDR3 is 13 residues long. The CDR3 DNA follows: TGTGCCTGGAGTGTACAGGGGAACACTGAAGCTTTCTTT. It is translated as CAWSVQGNTEAFF.

The V call is TRBV6-6, the J call TRBJ2-5; D is perhaps TRBD2 (5 bases). Trimming left V 2 bases short and J 9 bases short, with 16 bases between. Germline CDR1 is MNHNY and CDR2 is SVGAGI (reference sequence). The CDR3 consists of 14 residues. CDR3 sequence (DNA): TGTGCCAGCAGTTACAGCGGAAGTGTACGGTCCCAGTACTTC. It codes for CASSYSGSVRSQYF.

J is TRBJ1-2 and V is TRBV29-1, with D possibly being TRBD1 (6 bases). This CDR3 region has 15 residues. The germline V gene encodes CDR1 SQVTM and CDR2 ANQGSEA. Trimming stripped 7 bases from V and 7 bases from J, with 25 bases between. CDR3 residues: CSADSSTGMYAGYTF. The DNA of the CDR3 is TGCAGCGCCGACAGCAGTACAGGGATGTATGCTGGCTACACCTTC.

The V gene is TRBV28, the J gene TRBJ1-2; D is undetermined. The CDR3 is made up of 14 amino acids. The V gene lost 3 bases and the J gene lost 3 bases, with 11 bases spanning the gap. In germline, CDR1 is MDHEN, CDR2 SYDVKM. This chain's CDR3 is CASSFHGRYYGYTF. The DNA of the CDR3 is TGTGCCAGCAGTTTCCATGGGAGATACTATGGCTACACCTTC.

The chain combines TRBV10-3 with TRBJ2-1; 7 bases are a match to TRBD2. The V gene end was trimmed by 3 bases and the J gene end by 7 bases; junction bases not matched to a gene: 9. Germline V gene sequence: CDR1 ENHRY, CDR2 SYGVKD. The CDR3 extends over 15 amino acids. In DNA, the CDR3 is TGTGCCATCAGTGAACAGCGGGGCGACTGGAATGAGCAGTTCTTC. Encoded protein: CAISEQRGDWNEQFF.

The chain links TRBV27 to TRBJ1-1; D unclear. The V end lost 6 bases, the J end lost 1 base, and 9 bases lay between the germline ends. The CDR3 totals 13 residues. Germline V gives CDR1 MNHEY, CDR2 SMNVEV (reference sequence). CDR3 in amino acids: CASSYRENTEAFF. The CDR3 DNA sequence: TGTGCCAGCAGCTACAGAGAGAACACTGAAGCTTTCTTT.

V and J are TRBV2 and TRBJ1-2, with 7 bases that match TRBD1. Germline V gene lookup returns CDR1 SNHLY and CDR2 FYNNEI. V lost 4 bases to trimming and J lost 6 bases; unmatched junction nucleotides: 11. This CDR3 spans 15 amino acids. DNA of the CDR3: TGTGCCAGCAGTGTAAGGGGGCAGGGATGGGATGGCTACACCTTC. It is translated as CASSVRGQGWDGYTF.

The gene calls are TRBV5-1 and TRBJ2-5, with D unclear. CDR3 length equals 14 residues. CDR1 and CDR2 (germline): SGHRS, YFSETQ. Trimming cost V 1 base and J 5 bases, with 12 bases left between them. Here the CDR3 reads CASSLQMSGETQYF. CDR3 bases: TGCGCCAGCAGCTTGCAAATGTCCGGGGAGACCCAGTACTTC.

This clone was seen just once. The chain employs TRBV21-1 and TRBJ2-1; TRBD2, as called in the table, went unchecked against the DNA. TRBV21-1 corresponds to a pseudogene. The CDR3 is 20 residues long. For the CDR3, the DNA is TGTGCCAGCACCAGTACAGGGGTTGGACTAGCGGGAGCTCCGTACAATGAGCAGTTCTTC. This sequence encodes CASTSTGVGLAGAPYNEQFF.

The chain employs TRBV6-4 and TRBJ2-7; 12 bases map to TRBD2. Germline V gene sequence: CDR1 MRHNA, CDR2 SNTAGT. The J segment lost 5 bases and the V segment lost 8 bases, leaving 22 bases of the junction unmatched. This CDR3 spans 19 amino acids. The CDR3 spells CASGTRGPSSGRASDEQYF. In DNA, the CDR3 is TGTGCCAGCGGGACTCGGGGCCCTTCTAGCGGGAGGGCGTCGGACGAGCAGTACTTC.

The chain carries TRBV19 and TRBJ1-1; 8 bases match TRBD1. The CDR3 is made up of 14 amino acids. The germline V gene encodes CDR1 LNHDA and CDR2 SQIVND (reference sequence). The trim removed 5 bases at V and 5 bases at J, leaving 7 bases unmatched. For the CDR3, the DNA is TGTGCCAGTAGTGTTAGGACAGGGCGGACTGAAGCTTTCTTT. It yields the protein CASSVRTGRTEAFF.

The chain is built from TRBV14 and TRBJ1-4; D is possibly TRBD1 (5 bases). The CDR3 is made up of 18 amino acids. Germline CDR1 reads SGHDN; CDR2 reads FVKESK. The germline V and J ends were trimmed by 0 bases and 3 bases, with 17 bases remaining between them. This chain's CDR3 is CASSQDRGRVRANEKLFF. The CDR3 region has the DNA TGTGCCAGCAGCCAAGATAGGGGCAGGGTCAGGGCTAATGAAAAACTGTTTTTT.

This clone has only one observation. The gene calls are TRBV6-5 and TRBJ1-1; the D gene is possibly TRBD1 (6 bases). Trimming shortened V by 5 bases and J by 4 bases, and 11 bases separated the two germline ends. CDR3 length: 13 amino acids. Germline V lookup: CDR1 MNHEY, CDR2 SVGAGI. CDR3 protein: CASSKTGSTEAFF. CDR3 coding DNA: TGTGCCAGCAGTAAAACAGGGAGCACTGAAGCTTTCTTT.

The rearrangement links TRBV7-2 to TRBJ2-5; 7 bases agree with TRBD2. This CDR3 has 13 amino acids. CDR1 is SGHTA, CDR2 FQGNSA, per germline. The trim removed 3 bases at V and 3 bases at J, leaving 1 base unmatched. The CDR3 DNA reads TGTGCCAGCAGCTTCAGCGGGGAAGAGACCCAGTACTTC. Amino acids: CASSFSGEETQYF. Using reference TRBV7-2 and TRBJ2-5 for the parts outside the CDR3, the full variable domain is GAGVSQSPSNKVTEKGKDVELRCDPISGHTALYWYRQSLGQGLEFLIYFQGNSAPDKSGLPSDRFSAERTGGSVSTLTIQRTQQEDSAVYLCASSFSGEETQYFGPGTRLLVL.

This chain links TRBV12-5 with TRBJ2-2; TRBD1 matches 7 bases. The CDR3 consists of 15 residues. Per the germline V gene, CDR1 is LGHNT and CDR2 is FRNRAP. V trimming: 6 bases; J trimming: 0 bases; junction bases outside the gene matches: 4. The CDR3 region is CASGPGTANTGELFF. The DNA of the CDR3 is TGTGCTAGTGGCCCCGGGACAGCGAACACCGGGGAGCTGTTTTTT.